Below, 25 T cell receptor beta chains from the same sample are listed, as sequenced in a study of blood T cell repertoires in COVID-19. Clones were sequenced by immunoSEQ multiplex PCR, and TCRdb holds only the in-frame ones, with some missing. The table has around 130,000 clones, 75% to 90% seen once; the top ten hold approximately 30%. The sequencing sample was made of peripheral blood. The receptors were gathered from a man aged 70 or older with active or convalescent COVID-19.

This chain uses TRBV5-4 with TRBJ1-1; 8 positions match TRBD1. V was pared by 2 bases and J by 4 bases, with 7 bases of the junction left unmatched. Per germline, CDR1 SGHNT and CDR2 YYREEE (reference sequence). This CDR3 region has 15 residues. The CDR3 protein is CASSLFQGASTEAFF. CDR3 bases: TGTGCCAGCAGCTTATTTCAGGGGGCCAGCACTGAAGCTTTCTTT. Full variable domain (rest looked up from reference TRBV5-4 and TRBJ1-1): ETGVTQSPTHLIKTRGQQVTLRCSSQSGHNTVSWYQQALGQGPQFIFQYYREEENGRGNFPPRFSGLQFPNYSSELNVNALELDDSALYLCASSLFQGASTEAFFGQGTRLTVV.

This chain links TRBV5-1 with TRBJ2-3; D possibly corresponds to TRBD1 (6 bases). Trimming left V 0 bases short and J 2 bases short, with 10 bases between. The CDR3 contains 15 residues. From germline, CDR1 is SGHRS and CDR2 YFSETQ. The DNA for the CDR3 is TGCGCCAGCAGCTTGGAAGGGGGACCCACAGATACGCAGTATTTT. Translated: CASSLEGGPTDTQYF.

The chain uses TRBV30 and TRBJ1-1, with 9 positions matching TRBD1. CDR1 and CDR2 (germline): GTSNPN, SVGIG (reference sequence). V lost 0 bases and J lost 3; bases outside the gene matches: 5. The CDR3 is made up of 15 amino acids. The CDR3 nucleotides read TGTGCCTGGAGTGTACGGGACAGGGATGACACTGAAGCTTTCTTT. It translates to CAWSVRDRDDTEAFF.

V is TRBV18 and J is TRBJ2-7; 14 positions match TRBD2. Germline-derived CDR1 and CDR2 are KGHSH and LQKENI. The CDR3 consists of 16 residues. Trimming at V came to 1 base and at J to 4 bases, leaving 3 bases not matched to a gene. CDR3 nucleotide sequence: TGTGCCAGCTCACCACAGGGACTAGCGGGAGATTACGAGCAGTACTTC. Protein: CASSPQGLAGDYEQYF.

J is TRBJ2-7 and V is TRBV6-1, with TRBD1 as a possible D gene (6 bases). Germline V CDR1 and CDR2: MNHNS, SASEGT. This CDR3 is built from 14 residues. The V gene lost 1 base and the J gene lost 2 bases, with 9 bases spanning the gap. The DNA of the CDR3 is TGTGCCAGCAGTGAAGAAGGACAGACCTACGAGCAGTACTTC. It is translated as CASSEEGQTYEQYF.

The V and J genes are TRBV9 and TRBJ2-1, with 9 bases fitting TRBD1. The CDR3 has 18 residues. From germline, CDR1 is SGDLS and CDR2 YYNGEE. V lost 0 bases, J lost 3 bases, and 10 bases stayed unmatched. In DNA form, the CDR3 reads TGTGCCAGCAGCGTAGTCCACCAGGACAGGGGACTCTACAATGAGCAGTTCTTC. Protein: CASSVVHQDRGLYNEQFF.

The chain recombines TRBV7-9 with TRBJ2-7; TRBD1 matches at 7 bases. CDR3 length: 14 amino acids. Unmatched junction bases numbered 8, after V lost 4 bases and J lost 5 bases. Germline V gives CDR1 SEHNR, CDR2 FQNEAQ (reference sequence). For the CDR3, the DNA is TGTGCCAGCAGCTCGACAGGGTTCCAGAACGAGCAGTACTTC. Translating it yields CASSSTGFQNEQYF. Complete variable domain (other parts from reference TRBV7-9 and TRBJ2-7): DTGVSQNPRHKITKRGQNVTFRCDPISEHNRLYWYRQTLGQGPEFLTYFQNEAQLEKSRLLSDRFSAERPKGSFSTLEIQRTEQGDSAMYLCASSSTGFQNEQYFGPGTRLTVT.

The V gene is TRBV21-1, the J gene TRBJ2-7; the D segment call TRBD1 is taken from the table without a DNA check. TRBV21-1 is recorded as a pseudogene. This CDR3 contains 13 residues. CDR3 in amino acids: CASRKFSCQEQYF. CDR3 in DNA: TGTGCCAGCAGAAAATTCTCTTGTCAGGAGCAGTACTTC.

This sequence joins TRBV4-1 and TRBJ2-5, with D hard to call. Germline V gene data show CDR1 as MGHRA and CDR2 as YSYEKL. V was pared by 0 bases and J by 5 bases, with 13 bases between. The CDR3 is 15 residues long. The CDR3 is CASSQDSTAIETQYF. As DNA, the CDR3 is TGCGCCAGCAGCCAAGATAGTACTGCAATTGAGACCCAGTACTTC.

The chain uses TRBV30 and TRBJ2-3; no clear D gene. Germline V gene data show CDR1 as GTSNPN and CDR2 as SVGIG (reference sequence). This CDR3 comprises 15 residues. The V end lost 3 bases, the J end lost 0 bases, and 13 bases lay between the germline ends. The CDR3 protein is CAWRPGGTSTDTQYF. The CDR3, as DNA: TGTGCCTGGAGACCCGGCGGTACTAGCACAGATACGCAGTATTTT.

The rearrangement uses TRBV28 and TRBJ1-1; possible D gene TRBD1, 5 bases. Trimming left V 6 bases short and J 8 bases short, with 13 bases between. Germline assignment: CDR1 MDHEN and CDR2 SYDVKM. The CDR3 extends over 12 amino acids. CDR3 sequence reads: CASRRGGGEAFF. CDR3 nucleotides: TGTGCCAGCAGGCGAGGCGGGGGAGAAGCTTTCTTT. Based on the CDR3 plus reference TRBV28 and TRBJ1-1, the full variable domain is DVKVTQSSRYLVKRTGEKVFLECVQDMDHENMFWYRQDPGLGLRLIYFSYDVKMKEKGDIPEGYSVSREKKERFSLILESASTNQTSMYLCASRRGGGEAFFGQGTRLTVV.

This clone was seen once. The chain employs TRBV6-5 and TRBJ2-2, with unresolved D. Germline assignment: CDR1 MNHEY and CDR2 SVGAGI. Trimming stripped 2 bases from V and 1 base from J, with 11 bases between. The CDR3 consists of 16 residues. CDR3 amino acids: CASSYGRLGNTGELFF. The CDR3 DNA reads TGTGCCAGCAGTTACGGTCGACTCGGGAACACCGGGGAGCTGTTTTTT.

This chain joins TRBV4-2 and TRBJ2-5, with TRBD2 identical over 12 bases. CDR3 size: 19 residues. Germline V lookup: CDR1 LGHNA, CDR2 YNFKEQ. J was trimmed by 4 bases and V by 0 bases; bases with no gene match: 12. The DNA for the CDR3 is TGTGCCAGCAGCCAAGATCTCCCTAGCGGGAGGGCCGGGGGAGAGACCCAGTACTTC. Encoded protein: CASSQDLPSGRAGGETQYF.

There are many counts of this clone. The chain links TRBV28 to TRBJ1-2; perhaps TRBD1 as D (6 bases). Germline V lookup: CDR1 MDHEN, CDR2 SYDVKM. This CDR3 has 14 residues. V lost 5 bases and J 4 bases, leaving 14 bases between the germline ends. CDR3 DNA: TGTGCCAGCAGTCACCGGGACAAGGGCTATGGCTACACCTTC. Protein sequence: CASSHRDKGYGYTF.

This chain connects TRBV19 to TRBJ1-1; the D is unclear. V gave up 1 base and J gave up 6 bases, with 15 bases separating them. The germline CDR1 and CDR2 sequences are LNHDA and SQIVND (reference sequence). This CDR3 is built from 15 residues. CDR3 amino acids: CASSIGPGLMAEAFF. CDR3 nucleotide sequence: TGTGCCAGTAGTATAGGTCCGGGTCTAATGGCTGAAGCTTTCTTT.

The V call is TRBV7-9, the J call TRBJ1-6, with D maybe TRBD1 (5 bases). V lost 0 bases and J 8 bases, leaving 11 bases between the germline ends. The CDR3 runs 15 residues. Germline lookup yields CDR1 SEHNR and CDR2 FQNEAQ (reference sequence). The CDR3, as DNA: TGTGCCAGCAGCTTAGCGTTCGTAGGGGATTCACCCCTCCACTTT. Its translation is CASSLAFVGDSPLHF.

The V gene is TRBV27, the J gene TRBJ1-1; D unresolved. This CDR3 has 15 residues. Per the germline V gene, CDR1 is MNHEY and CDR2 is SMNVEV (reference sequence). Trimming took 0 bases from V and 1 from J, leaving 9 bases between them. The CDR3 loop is CASSLSAEANTEAFF. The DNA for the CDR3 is TGTGCCAGCAGTTTATCGGCAGAGGCGAACACTGAAGCTTTCTTT.

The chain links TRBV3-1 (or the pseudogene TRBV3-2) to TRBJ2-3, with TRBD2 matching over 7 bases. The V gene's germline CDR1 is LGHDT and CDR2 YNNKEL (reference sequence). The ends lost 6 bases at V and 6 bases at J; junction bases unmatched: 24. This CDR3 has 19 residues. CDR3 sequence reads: CASRAEQAGLPNLRDTQYF. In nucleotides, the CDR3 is TGTGCCAGCAGGGCCGAGCAGGCGGGACTACCCAACCTGAGGGATACGCAGTATTTT.

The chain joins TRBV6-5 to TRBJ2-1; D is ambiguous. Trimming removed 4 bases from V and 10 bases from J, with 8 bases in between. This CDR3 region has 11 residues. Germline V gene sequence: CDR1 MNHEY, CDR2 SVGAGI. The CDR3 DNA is TGTGCCAGCAGTTCTCGTCTGGAGCAGTTCTTC. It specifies CASSSRLEQFF.

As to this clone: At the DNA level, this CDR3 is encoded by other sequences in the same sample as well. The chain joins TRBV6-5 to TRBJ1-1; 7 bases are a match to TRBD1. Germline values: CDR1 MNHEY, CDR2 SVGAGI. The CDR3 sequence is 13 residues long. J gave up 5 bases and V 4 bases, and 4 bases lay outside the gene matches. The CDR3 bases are TGTGCCAGCAGTTTAACAGGGGATACTGAAGCTTTCTTT. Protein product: CASSLTGDTEAFF.

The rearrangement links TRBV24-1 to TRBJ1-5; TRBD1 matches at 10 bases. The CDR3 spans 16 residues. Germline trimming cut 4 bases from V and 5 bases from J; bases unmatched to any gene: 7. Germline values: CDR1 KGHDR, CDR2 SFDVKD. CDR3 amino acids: CATSDPAGQGHQPQHF. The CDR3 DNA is TGTGCCACCAGTGACCCGGCGGGACAGGGGCATCAGCCCCAGCATTTT.

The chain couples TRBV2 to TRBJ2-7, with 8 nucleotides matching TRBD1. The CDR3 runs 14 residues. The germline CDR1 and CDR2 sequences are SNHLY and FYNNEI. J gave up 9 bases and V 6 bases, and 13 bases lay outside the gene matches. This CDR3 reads CASSAGTGSPRQYF. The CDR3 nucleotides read TGTGCCAGCAGCGCCGGGACAGGATCCCCTAGGCAGTACTTC.

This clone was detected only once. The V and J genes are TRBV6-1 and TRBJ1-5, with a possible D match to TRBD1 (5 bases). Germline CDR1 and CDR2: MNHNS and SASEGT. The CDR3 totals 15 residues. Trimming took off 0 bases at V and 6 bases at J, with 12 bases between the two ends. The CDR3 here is CASSEARGYGQPQHF. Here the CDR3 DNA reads TGTGCCAGCAGTGAAGCTCGGGGGTACGGTCAGCCCCAGCATTTT.

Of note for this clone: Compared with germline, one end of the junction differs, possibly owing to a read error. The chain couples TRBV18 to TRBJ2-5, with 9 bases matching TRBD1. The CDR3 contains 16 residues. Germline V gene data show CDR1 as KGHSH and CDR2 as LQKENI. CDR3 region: CASSPQTGGYQETQYF. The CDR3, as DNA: TGTGCCAGCTCGCCACAGACAGGGGGTTACCAAGAGACCCAGTACTTC.

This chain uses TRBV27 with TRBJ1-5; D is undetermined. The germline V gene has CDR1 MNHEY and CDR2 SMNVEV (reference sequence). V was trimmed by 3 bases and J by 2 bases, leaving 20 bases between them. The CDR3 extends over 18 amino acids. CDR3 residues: CASSLRQPILLGNQPQHF. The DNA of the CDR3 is TGTGCCAGCAGTTTGCGGCAGCCCATTCTCTTGGGCAATCAGCCCCAGCATTTT.